Listed here are 5 T cell receptor beta chains from one sample, sequenced in a study of Graves' ophthalmopathy and Graves' hyperthyroidism. Beta-chain TCR CDR3 regions were amplified from RNA transcripts. An opening RT-PCR round employed HTBI primers and preceded a second-round multiplex PCR. TCRdb used MiXCR to reprocess the multiplex PCR reads, holding one entry per CDR3 protein. The sample has about half a million distinct CDR3 sequences; roughly an eighth are singletons. The sample taken for sequencing was blood. These receptors were collected from a woman aged 25-40 years with Graves' ophthalmopathy.

As concerns this clonotype: This may stem from a read error, because a much larger clone lies one nucleotide away. The gene calls are TRBV6-4 and TRBJ2-1; 16 bases match TRBD2. The CDR3 length is 20 residues. Germline CDR1 reads MRHNA; CDR2 reads SNTAGT. CDR3 coding DNA: TGTGCCAGCAGTCCCGCGGGACTAGCGGGAGGGCCTGTAAATTCGGGTGAGAAGTTCTTC. Translation gives CASSPAGLAGGPVNSGEKFF.

This clonotype was seen repeatedly, ten times or more. As DNA, the CDR3 is TGTGCCAGCAGTTTACGCCTTAACTATGGCTACACCTTC. Protein sequence: CASSLRLNYGYTF. The chain joins TRBV12-3 or TRBV12-4 to TRBJ1-2; the D is unclear. The CDR3 sequence is 13 residues long. The V gene lost 2 bases and the J gene lost 1 base, with 5 bases spanning the gap.

In this sample, this clonotype turned up many times. V gene TRBV12-3 or TRBV12-4 combines with J gene TRBJ2-5; the D call may be TRBD1 or TRBD2 (5 bases each). V dropped 4 bases and J dropped 5 bases, with 17 bases sitting between them. This CDR3 is built from 15 residues. Here the CDR3 DNA reads TGTGCCAGCAGTTCCCCGGGTCGGGGCGGCGAGACCCAGTACTTC. Translated, it gives CASSSPGRGGETQYF.

This clonotype was seen ten or more times. This CDR3 is CASSLRGTSGSSGEQYF. The CDR3 nucleotides read TGTGCCAGCAGCTTAAGGGGGACTAGCGGGAGTTCTGGCGAGCAGTACTTC. The genes are TRBV11-2 and TRBJ2-7; 14 positions match TRBD2. The CDR3 is 17 amino acids. Germline V gene lookup returns CDR1 SGHAT and CDR2 FQNNGV. With 2 bases clipped from V and 6 bases from J, the junction kept 9 bases outside the gene matches.

The genes are TRBV11-2 and TRBJ2-6; D not certain. CDR3 size: 18 residues. Germline V CDR1 and CDR2: SGHAT, FQNNGV. V was cut by 3 bases and J by 0 bases, with 15 bases left in between. CDR3 residues: CASSLVPRSYSGANVLTF. The CDR3 nucleotides read TGTGCCAGCAGCTTGGTCCCGCGAAGCTACTCTGGGGCCAACGTCCTGACTTTC.